Listed below are T cell receptor beta chains from one sample, sequenced in a study of T cell changes during pregnancy in multiple sclerosis. Generated by immunoSEQ multiplex PCR, the TCRdb table keeps only in-frame clones and is missing some. The sample has over 50,000 clones, about nine tenths seen once. This sample comprised peripheral blood, obtained in the first trimester of pregnancy. The receptors stem from a female donor in good health, enrolled as a control in a pregnancy study. Each CDR3 is given with its conserved first and last residue. The order of the fields is D gene, V gene, clone size, J gene, CDR3 DNA, CDR3 protein. A D gene is named only where the DNA matches it firmly. Clone size is given for some rows only: seen once, a few or many times, or a class if the clone is expanded.

NA	TRBV7-2	NA	TRBJ1-3	TGTGCCAGCAGCTCCGGAGGTAGCTCGGGAAACACCATATATTTT	CASSSGGSSGNTIYF
TRBD2	TRBV7-9	NA	TRBJ2-3	TGTGCCAGCAGCCCGAAACCGGGACTAGCAGTAGATACGCAGTATTTT	CASSPKPGLAVDTQYF
NA	TRBV15	NA	TRBJ1-3	TGTGCCACCAGCAGAGATGCAGGACTACTCTCTGGAAACACCATATATTTT	CATSRDAGLLSGNTIYF
TRBD1	TRBV28	NA	TRBJ1-2	TGTGCCAGCAGTCCGGGACAGGGGTTCTTTAACTATGGCTACACCTTC	CASSPGQGFFNYGYTF
NA	TRBV27	NA	TRBJ2-1	TGTGCCAGCAGTTTCTACGGTGAGCAGTTCTTC	CASSFYGEQFF
NA	TRBV6-5	NA	TRBJ1-2	TGTGCCAGCAGTTACTCAGGACAGTCGAACTATGGCTACACCTTC	CASSYSGQSNYGYTF
TRBD1	TRBV5-5	NA	TRBJ2-5	TGTGCCAGCAGCCGGACAGGCCAAGAGACCCAGTACTTC	CASSRTGQETQYF
NA	TRBV7-2	NA	TRBJ2-5	TGTGCCAGCAGCCCCTACGGTTACCGCGTTGCGGCCCAGTACTTC	CASSPYGYRVAAQYF
NA	TRBV4-2	NA	TRBJ2-1	TGTGCCAGCAGCCCCACGGCCGCGAGGGATGAGCAGTTCTTC	CASSPTAARDEQFF
NA	TRBV14	NA	TRBJ1-6	TGTGCCAGCAGCGTCCGCGGGGGCCGAACCTATAATTCACCCCTCCACTTT	CASSVRGGRTYNSPLHF
NA	TRBV25-1	once	TRBJ2-5	TGTGCCAGCAGCCAATACGGGACTTCTCAAGAGACCCAGTACTTC	CASSQYGTSQETQYF
TRBD1	TRBV5-3	few	TRBJ1-1	TGTGCCAGAAGACCTAGGACAGGCGACCCGAACACTGAAGCTTTCTTT	CARRPRTGDPNTEAFF
NA	TRBV29-1	NA	TRBJ1-1	TGCAGCGTTCTACCGGGTGGGAGCACTGAAGCTTTCTTT	CSVLPGGSTEAFF
NA	TRBV2	NA	TRBJ2-1	TGTGCCAGCCGAAACGCCAGACAGCTCTACAATGAGCAGTTCTTC	CASRNARQLYNEQFF
NA	TRBV11-2	NA	TRBJ1-1	TGTGCCAGCAGCCCGAGGACAGACTCCTTGAACACTGAAGCTTTCTTT	CASSPRTDSLNTEAFF
NA	TRBV6-5	NA	TRBJ1-2	TGTGCCAGCAGTCAAGACAGGTCCTATGGCTACACCTTC	CASSQDRSYGYTF
NA	TRBV18	NA	TRBJ1-1	TGTGCCAGCTCACCAAGGGAGGACACTGAAGCTTTCTTT	CASSPREDTEAFF
TRBD1	TRBV29-1	once	TRBJ1-1	TGCAGCGTTGACGGGACAGGGGCAACGTACACTGAAGCTTTCTTT	CSVDGTGATYTEAFF
TRBD2	TRBV5-1	NA	TRBJ2-7	TGCGCCAGCAGCTTATTTGCGGGAGTAGACTACGAGCAGTACTTC	CASSLFAGVDYEQYF
TRBD2	TRBV6-5	once	TRBJ2-5	TGTGCCAGCAGCATTGAGTGGGAGGGAGAGACCCAGTACTTC	CASSIEWEGETQYF
TRBD1	TRBV5-5	NA	TRBJ1-6	TGTGCCAGCAGCTTGGAGGAGACAGGGCGCGAGAATTCACCCCTCCACTTT	CASSLEETGRENSPLHF
TRBD1	TRBV12-5	NA	TRBJ2-5	TGTGCTAGTGTTCTGACAGGGCGCGGTAGGGAGACCCAGTACTTC	CASVLTGRGRETQYF
TRBD1	TRBV29-1	NA	TRBJ2-3	TGCAGCGTTGAAGATTCCCCCCGACAGGGGACAGATACGCAGTATTTT	CSVEDSPRQGTDTQYF
NA	TRBV11-2	NA	TRBJ1-1	TGTGCCAGCAGCCCAAACTGGGCGAATACTGAAGCTTTCTTT	CASSPNWANTEAFF
NA	TRBV5-6	once	TRBJ1-5	TGTGCCAGCAGCTTTAACAATCAGCCCCAGCATTTT	CASSFNNQPQHF
TRBD2	TRBV5-1	NA	TRBJ2-2	TGCGCCAGCAGCCCATTGGGGACTAGCGGTACCGGGGAGCTGTTTTTT	CASSPLGTSGTGELFF